This is a list of T cell receptor beta chains from one sample in a study of technical replicates of blood from several donors. Libraries were prepared by immunoSEQ multiplex PCR; TCRdb keeps only in-frame clonotypes and omits some of them. This sample has under 75,000 clones, with around 92% found just once. Sequenced: PBMCs. The receptor set was obtained from a human donor in good health. Some clones in this sample may be carry-over from other donors' samples. CDR3s include the opening cysteine and the closing phenylalanine or tryptophan. Each record gives: V gene, clone size, D gene, J gene, CDR3 protein, CDR3 DNA. A D gene is named only where the DNA matches it firmly. Size is omitted from some rows. Given values are once, few, many or a class for expanded clones.

TRBV30	NA	TRBD2	TRBJ2-1	CAWSPGLAEGGEQFF	TGTGCCTGGAGTCCCGGTCTAGCGGAGGGAGGTGAGCAGTTCTTC
TRBV7-2	once	NA	TRBJ2-1	CASSLYGTYNEQFF	TGTGCCAGCAGCTTATACGGGACTTACAATGAGCAGTTCTTC
TRBV18	NA	NA	TRBJ1-1	CASSPSQGIDTEAFF	TGTGCCAGCTCACCCTCACAGGGAATCGACACTGAAGCTTTCTTT
TRBV4-3	NA	NA	TRBJ1-2	CASSQEARYGYTF	TGCGCCAGCAGCCAAGAAGCCAGGTATGGCTACACCTTC
TRBV7-9	NA	TRBD1	TRBJ2-2	CASSFRQGSGELFF	TGTGCCAGCAGCTTCCGACAGGGATCCGGGGAGCTGTTTTTT
TRBV5-1	NA	TRBD2	TRBJ2-2	CASRITSAITNTGELFF	TGCGCCAGCAGGATCACTAGCGCCATTACGAACACCGGGGAGCTGTTTTTT
TRBV25-1	NA	TRBD2	TRBJ2-4	CASSDPRGDKNIQYF	TGTGCCAGCAGTGACCCCCGGGGGGACAAAAACATTCAGTACTTC
TRBV7-2	NA	NA	TRBJ2-5	CASSKPGVWETQYF	TGTGCCAGCAGTAAACCAGGGGTTTGGGAGACCCAGTACTTC
TRBV5-1	NA	NA	TRBJ1-1	CASTDSMKNTEAFF	TGCGCCAGCACCGATAGCATGAAGAACACTGAAGCTTTCTTT
TRBV2	NA	NA	TRBJ1-5	CASSEGNRNQPQHF	TGTGCCAGCAGTGAGGGAAACAGGAATCAGCCCCAGCATTTT
TRBV6-5	NA	NA	TRBJ2-7	CASRRTRTEGYEQYF	TGTGCCAGCAGACGTACTAGGACAGAAGGGTACGAGCAGTACTTC
TRBV19	NA	TRBD2	TRBJ2-1	CASSPGLAGVVEQFF	TGTGCCAGTAGTCCGGGACTAGCGGGAGTCGTTGAGCAGTTCTTC
TRBV19	once	NA	TRBJ1-5	CASSIDGGQPQHF	TGTGCCAGTAGTATTGATGGGGGGCAGCCCCAGCATTTT
TRBV2	NA	TRBD2	TRBJ2-3	CASSEWVGRGTDTQYF	TGTGCCAGCAGTGAATGGGTTGGGAGGGGCACAGATACGCAGTATTTT
TRBV7-3	NA	TRBD1	TRBJ2-6	CASSLRTLEGAKTGANVLTF	TGTGCCAGCAGCTTGAGGACTTTAGAGGGGGCCAAAACTGGGGCCAACGTCCTGACTTTC
TRBV6-6	NA	NA	TRBJ1-5	CASRTGDLNQPQHF	TGTGCCAGCAGGACAGGAGACCTCAATCAGCCCCAGCATTTT
TRBV19	NA	NA	TRBJ2-1	CASSIVGLAYNEQFF	TGTGCCAGTAGTATAGTAGGCCTAGCCTACAATGAGCAGTTCTTC
TRBV2	NA	NA	TRBJ2-5	CASSAQGTDLETQYF	TGTGCCAGCAGTGCCCAGGGGACGGATCTAGAGACCCAGTACTTC
TRBV4-3	NA	NA	TRBJ2-3	CASSHDNPGSGRDTQYF	TGCGCCAGCAGCCACGACAACCCGGGTAGCGGTAGAGATACGCAGTATTTT
TRBV12-5	NA	TRBD2	TRBJ2-5	CASGAGTIGEERAQYF	TGTGCTAGTGGGGCCGGGACTATTGGGGAAGAGAGGGCCCAGTACTTC
TRBV7-9	NA	NA	TRBJ2-5	CASSSRGREETQYF	TGTGCCAGCAGCTCAAGAGGCAGGGAAGAGACCCAGTACTTC
TRBV6-6	NA	TRBD2	TRBJ2-7	CASSYSRGLAGDEQYF	TGTGCCAGCAGTTACTCGCGGGGACTAGCGGGAGACGAGCAGTACTTC
TRBV30	NA	NA	TRBJ1-3	CAWSTSSGNTIYF	TGTGCCTGGAGTACTTCCTCTGGAAACACCATATATTTT
TRBV4-3	NA	NA	TRBJ1-6	CASSQDARVNSPLHF	TGCGCCAGCAGCCAAGACGCCAGGGTGAATTCACCCCTCCACTTT
TRBV6-5	NA	NA	TRBJ2-3	CASSYEGGRGWQYF	TGTGCCAGCAGTTATGAGGGGGGCAGGGGGTGGCAGTATTTT
TRBV7-9	once	NA	TRBJ1-1	CASSLGAGISTNTEAFF	TGTGCCAGCAGCTTAGGGGCGGGTATCTCAACGAACACTGAAGCTTTCTTT
TRBV19	NA	NA	TRBJ1-4	CASSTHEYLGGNEKLFF	TGTGCCAGTAGTACGCACGAATACCTCGGGGGTAATGAAAAACTGTTTTTT
TRBV5-1	NA	NA	TRBJ2-7	CASSLDRGSPYEQYF	TGCGCCAGCAGCTTGGATAGAGGGAGTCCCTACGAGCAGTACTTC
TRBV5-1	once	TRBD2	TRBJ2-1	CASSLGLAGYNEQFF	TGCGCCAGCAGCTTGGGACTAGCGGGGTACAATGAGCAGTTCTTC
TRBV2	NA	TRBD1	TRBJ1-1	CASREDRGPEAFF	TGTGCCAGCAGGGAGGACAGGGGCCCTGAAGCTTTCTTT
TRBV7-9	once	NA	TRBJ1-5	CASSGSPGQPQHF	TGTGCCAGCAGCGGCTCCCCGGGTCAGCCCCAGCATTTT
TRBV9	NA	TRBD1	TRBJ2-3	CASSVAPTGGSTDTQYF	TGTGCCAGCAGCGTAGCCCCGACAGGGGGGAGCACAGATACGCAGTATTTT
TRBV11-3	NA	TRBD1	TRBJ2-7	CASSEGQGYEQYF	TGTGCCAGCAGCGAGGGACAGGGCTACGAGCAGTACTTC
TRBV5-1	NA	TRBD2	TRBJ2-2	CASSPDPSGGRTGELFF	TGCGCCAGCAGCCCCGACCCTAGCGGGGGTCGCACCGGGGAGCTGTTTTTT
TRBV7-2	NA	NA	TRBJ2-3	CASSFVASSTDTQYF	TGTGCCAGCAGCTTTGTTGCGTCTAGCACAGATACGCAGTATTTT
TRBV11-2	NA	TRBD1	TRBJ2-5	CASSFRGETQYF	TGTGCCAGCAGCTTCAGGGGGGAGACCCAGTACTTC
TRBV5-1	NA	TRBD1	TRBJ1-6	CASGQGDNSPLHF	TGCGCCAGCGGACAGGGTGATAATTCACCCCTCCACTTT
TRBV9	once	NA	TRBJ2-7	CASSAQGVTIHEQYF	TGTGCCAGCAGCGCGCAAGGGGTTACAATTCACGAGCAGTACTTC
TRBV15	NA	TRBD2	TRBJ2-1	CATSRDNAGGPYNEQFF	TGTGCCACCAGCAGAGATAATGCGGGAGGGCCGTACAATGAGCAGTTCTTC
TRBV5-6	NA	TRBD1	TRBJ1-2	CASSPVFSQGNHYGYTF	TGTGCCAGCAGCCCCGTATTTTCACAGGGGAATCACTATGGCTACACCTTC
TRBV5-6	NA	NA	TRBJ1-1	CASSRRTERENTEAFF	TGTGCCAGCAGCCGTAGAACGGAACGGGAGAACACTGAAGCTTTCTTT
TRBV6-5	NA	NA	TRBJ2-2	CASSRSGTGELFF	TGTGCCAGCAGCAGATCGGGCACCGGGGAGCTGTTTTTT
TRBV4-3	NA	NA	TRBJ2-7	CASSQERQGYEQYF	TGCGCCAGCAGCCAAGAGCGGCAGGGCTACGAGCAGTACTTC
TRBV2	NA	TRBD2	TRBJ2-1	CASSEGGTIYNEQFF	TGTGCCAGCAGTGAAGGGGGGACTATATACAATGAGCAGTTCTTC
TRBV7-6	NA	TRBD1	TRBJ2-4	CASSLFDRADLTAKNIQYF	TGTGCCAGCAGCCTGTTCGACAGGGCCGATTTGACGGCCAAAAACATTCAGTACTTC
TRBV18	NA	NA	TRBJ2-7	CASSPQSGEQYF	TGTGCCAGCTCACCACAATCCGGGGAACAGTACTTC
TRBV20-1	NA	TRBD1	TRBJ1-1	CSWTGGFEAFF	TGCAGTTGGACAGGGGGCTTTGAAGCTTTCTTT
TRBV18	NA	NA	TRBJ1-1	CASSSTVGAEAFF	TGTGCCAGCTCATCTACTGTAGGGGCTGAAGCTTTCTTT
TRBV13	NA	TRBD1	TRBJ2-2	CASSSDRGDTGELFF	TGTGCCAGCAGCTCCGACAGGGGGGACACCGGGGAGCTGTTTTTT
TRBV9	NA	NA	TRBJ2-3	CASRRDGTDTQYF	TGTGCCAGCAGACGGGATGGCACAGATACGCAGTATTTT